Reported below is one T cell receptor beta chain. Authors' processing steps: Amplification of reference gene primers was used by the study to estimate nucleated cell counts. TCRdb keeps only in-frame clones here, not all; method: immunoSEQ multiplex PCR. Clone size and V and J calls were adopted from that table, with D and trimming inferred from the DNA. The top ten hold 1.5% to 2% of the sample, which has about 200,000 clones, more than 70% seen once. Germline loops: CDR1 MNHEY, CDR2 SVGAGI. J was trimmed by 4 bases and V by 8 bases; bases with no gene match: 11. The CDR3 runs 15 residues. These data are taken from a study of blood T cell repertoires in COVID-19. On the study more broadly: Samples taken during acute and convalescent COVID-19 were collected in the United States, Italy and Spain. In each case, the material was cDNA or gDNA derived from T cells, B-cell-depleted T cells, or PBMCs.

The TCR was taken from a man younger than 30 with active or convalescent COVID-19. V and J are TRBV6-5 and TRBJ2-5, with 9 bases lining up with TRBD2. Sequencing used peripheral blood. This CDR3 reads CASAEPGLAGETQYF. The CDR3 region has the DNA TGTGCCAGCGCAGAACCGGGACTAGCAGGAGAGACCCAGTACTTC.